These 2 T cell receptor beta chains were sequenced from one sample in a study of blood T cell repertoires in COVID-19. The repertoire was sequenced with immunoSEQ multiplex PCR; TCRdb's copy has only in-frame clones and lacks some. The sample contains some 190,000 clones, over 65% of which appear only once. Sequencing was performed on peripheral blood. The receptors originated from a person aged 70 to 85 with COVID-19, enrolled during active disease.

About this clone itself: One end of the junction is discordant with germline, which a read error may explain. CDR3 DNA sequence: TGTGCCAGCAGTATTGATGGACTAGCCTACGAGCAGTACTTC. This translates into CASSIDGLAYEQYF. The chain uses TRBV19 and TRBJ2-7; 7 nucleotides match TRBD2. The CDR3 is 14 residues long. CDR1 is LNHDA and CDR2 is SQIVND in the germline V gene (reference sequence). The complete variable domain, with remaining parts taken from reference TRBV19 and TRBJ2-7, reads DGGITQSPKYLFRKEGQNVTLSCEQNLNHDAMYWYRQDPGQGLRLIYYSQIVNDFQKGDIAEGYSVSREKKESFPLTVTSAQKNPTAFYLCASSIDGLAYEQYFGPGTRLTVT.

The chain joins TRBV5-5 to TRBJ2-2, with 11 positions matching TRBD1. The germline V gene has CDR1 SGHKS and CDR2 YYEKEE (reference sequence). This CDR3 spans 15 amino acids. V lost 7 bases, J lost 8 bases, and 10 bases stayed unmatched. CDR3 residues: CASRLQDRGLGELFF. Written as DNA, the CDR3 is TGTGCCAGCCGGCTCCAGGACAGGGGGCTGGGGGAGCTGTTTTTT.